Each of the 20 T cell receptor beta chains below was sequenced from the same sample in a study of chemoradiotherapy in HPV16-positive cancers. Some clones are missing from TCRdb's copy, which holds only in-frame ones; the method was immunoSEQ multiplex PCR. The profile shows 3,000 to 4,000 clones, 80% to 90% of them singletons. Sequencing used tumor tissue, obtained from a patient who underwent chemoradiotherapy. Receptors were obtained from a human donor with HPV-associated anogenital cancer.

The genes are TRBV5-4 and TRBJ1-1; the match to TRBD1 covers 8 bases. This CDR3 has 16 residues. With V trimmed by 0 bases and J by 3 bases, 7 bases remained unmatched. Per the germline V gene, CDR1 is SGHNT and CDR2 is YYREEE (reference sequence). The DNA of the CDR3 is TGTGCCAGCAGCTTGGTGGTGGGACAGGCTGACACTGAAGCTTTCTTT. This sequence encodes CASSLVVGQADTEAFF.

The rearrangement links TRBV4-3 to TRBJ1-2; D remains ambiguous. Trimming removed 2 bases at V and 2 bases at J, with 6 bases between. CDR1 and CDR2 (germline): LGHNA, YSLEER. CDR3 length: 13 amino acids. In DNA form, the CDR3 reads TGCGCCAGCAGCCAATCCCTAAACTATGGCTACACCTTC. Its protein product is CASSQSLNYGYTF.

The CDR3 is CASSSDFGSGNTIYF. The CDR3 coding sequence is TGTGCCAGCAGCTCCGACTTCGGCTCTGGAAACACCATATATTTT. The chain links TRBV7-9 to TRBJ1-3; D is ambiguous. This CDR3 contains 15 residues. CDR1 is SEHNR and CDR2 is FQNEAQ in the germline V gene (reference sequence). The ends were cut back, 4 bases at V and 0 bases at J, with 10 bases in the middle.

The rearrangement links TRBV4-1 to TRBJ2-7; D is uncertain. Germline-derived CDR1 and CDR2 are MGHRA and YSYEKL. Trimming stripped 3 bases from V and 0 bases from J, with 15 bases between. The CDR3 sequence is 16 residues long. CDR3 residues: CASSHGPLGPSYEQYF. The CDR3 bases are TGCGCCAGCAGCCACGGGCCCCTCGGGCCCTCCTACGAGCAGTACTTC.

This chain joins TRBV18 and TRBJ2-7; 9 bases agree with TRBD1. Germline assignment: CDR1 KGHSH and CDR2 LQKENI. With 6 bases clipped from V and 2 bases from J, the junction kept 8 bases outside the gene matches. The CDR3 contains 15 residues. The chain's CDR3 is CASSPGTGIPYEQYF. CDR3 sequence (DNA): TGTGCCAGCTCTCCCGGGACAGGGATTCCCTACGAGCAGTACTTC.

V is TRBV6-4 and J is TRBJ1-6, with TRBD1 as a possible D gene (6 bases). This CDR3 is 19 amino acids long. V shed 2 bases and J shed 0 bases, with 17 bases lying between them. CDR1 and CDR2 from the germline V gene are MRHNA and SNTAGT. This CDR3 reads CASSDVGRGTYSYNSPLHF. DNA of the CDR3: TGTGCCAGCAGTGACGTCGGCAGGGGCACATACTCCTATAATTCACCCCTCCACTTT.

This chain joins TRBV11-2 and TRBJ1-4; D perhaps matches TRBD1 (5 bases). This CDR3 spans 15 amino acids. V was pared by 0 bases and J by 3 bases, with 8 bases between. Germline CDR1 SGHAT, CDR2 FQNNGV. The CDR3 nucleotides are TGTGCCAGCAGCTTAGAGGGGGGATCTAATGAAAAACTGTTTTTT. Protein: CASSLEGGSNEKLFF. The variable domain in full, with the rest retrieved from reference TRBV11-2 and TRBJ1-4, is EAGVAQSPRYKIIEKRQSVAFWCNPISGHATLYWYQQILGQGPKLLIQFQNNGVVDDSQLPKDRFSAERLKGVDSTLKIQPAKLEDSAVYLCASSLEGGSNEKLFFGSGTQLSVL.

V gene TRBV2 combines with J gene TRBJ1-5; no firm D call. Deletions cut 3 bases from V and 3 bases from J, with 9 bases between. The CDR3 totals 14 residues. From germline, CDR1 is SNHLY and CDR2 FYNNEI. This CDR3 reads CASSDFSNNQPQHF. The CDR3, as DNA: TGTGCCAGCAGTGACTTCAGTAACAATCAGCCCCAGCATTTT.

The rearrangement joins TRBV5-1 to TRBJ1-4; D uncertain. CDR1 and CDR2 from the germline V gene are SGHRS and YFSETQ. This CDR3 comprises 16 residues. V was cut by 2 bases and J by 2 bases, with 13 bases left in between. CDR3: CASSFGAVGTNEKLFF. The CDR3 DNA is TGCGCCAGCAGCTTCGGCGCCGTAGGTACTAATGAAAAACTGTTTTTT.

The chain links TRBV5-6 to TRBJ2-7, with 7 bases aligning to TRBD1. Germline V CDR1 and CDR2: SGHDT, YYEEEE. Trimming cost V 0 bases and J 4 bases; bases outside gene matches: 10. This CDR3 contains 16 residues. The CDR3 sequence: CASSLATGDLGYEQYF. Written as DNA, the CDR3 is TGTGCCAGCAGCTTGGCCACAGGGGATCTAGGGTACGAGCAGTACTTC.

The chain is built from TRBV6-5 and TRBJ1-1, with TRBD1 matching over 9 bases. The V gene end was trimmed by 6 bases and the J gene end by 4 bases; junction bases not matched to a gene: 3. Germline V gives CDR1 MNHEY, CDR2 SVGAGI. The CDR3 covers 13 residues. CDR3 loop: CASSLQGATEAFF. The CDR3 DNA reads as TGTGCCAGCAGCCTACAGGGGGCCACTGAAGCTTTCTTT.

The chain recombines TRBV7-9 with TRBJ2-3, with 9 bases identical to TRBD2. V trimming: 0 bases; J trimming: 2 bases; junction bases outside the gene matches: 6. Germline CDR1 reads SEHNR; CDR2 reads FQNEAQ (reference sequence). This CDR3 region has 17 residues. The CDR3 nucleotides read TGTGCCAGCAGCTTAGCGTGGCGGGGGGGCCCCACAGATACGCAGTATTTT. It is translated as CASSLAWRGGPTDTQYF.

The J gene is TRBJ2-1, the V gene TRBV7-3, with D uncertain. Trimming shortened V by 5 bases and J by 8 bases, and 13 bases separated the two germline ends. The germline V gene has CDR1 SGHTA and CDR2 FQGTGA. This CDR3 has 13 residues. Here the CDR3 DNA reads TGTGCCAGCAGCCCTACATCAGGATATGAGCAGTTCTTC. Translated, it gives CASSPTSGYEQFF. The full variable domain, its missing parts supplied by reference TRBV7-3 and TRBJ2-1, is GAGVSQTPSNKVTEKGKYVELRCDPISGHTALYWYRQSLGQGPEFLIYFQGTGAADDSGLPNDRFFAVRPEGSVSTLKIQRTERGDSAVYLCASSPTSGYEQFFGPGTRLTVL.

This chain connects TRBV7-9 to TRBJ1-4; 7 nucleotides agree with TRBD1. The CDR3 covers 16 residues. J gave up 8 bases and V 5 bases, and 14 bases lay outside the gene matches. Germline V gene lookup returns CDR1 SEHNR and CDR2 FQNEAQ (reference sequence). CDR3 sequence reads: CASSPTTGLIGEKLFF. In DNA, the CDR3 is TGTGCCAGCAGCCCGACGACAGGGCTGATCGGGGAAAAACTGTTTTTT.

V usage is TRBV27 and J usage is TRBJ2-7, with TRBD2 matching over 8 bases. This CDR3 contains 15 residues. Unmatched junction bases numbered 8, after V lost 5 bases and J lost 2 bases. Germline lookup yields CDR1 MNHEY and CDR2 SMNVEV (reference sequence). In DNA form, the CDR3 reads TGTGCCAGCAGTGCCGGACTAGCAGGACCCTACGAGCAGTACTTC. Amino acid sequence: CASSAGLAGPYEQYF.

The rearrangement joins TRBV5-6 to TRBJ2-1; D call uncertain. The CDR3 length is 14 residues. CDR1 and CDR2 (germline): SGHDT, YYEEEE. With 5 bases removed from V and 1 base from J, the gap between germline ends came to 10 bases. The chain's CDR3 is CASRPSGSYNEQFF. The CDR3 bases are TGTGCCAGCAGACCTTCCGGATCCTACAATGAGCAGTTCTTC. Together with reference TRBV5-6 and TRBJ2-1, the CDR3 gives the full variable domain: DAGVTQSPTHLIKTRGQQVTLRCSPKSGHDTVSWYQQALGQGPQFIFQYYEEEERQRGNFPDRFSGHQFPNYSSELNVNALLLGDSALYLCASRPSGSYNEQFFGPGTRLTVL.

This clone was observed a few times. J is TRBJ2-2 and V is TRBV5-1, with D possibly matching TRBD1 (6 bases). From germline, CDR1 is SGHRS and CDR2 YFSETQ. CDR3 length equals 14 residues. Trimming removed 1 base at V and 4 bases at J, with 8 bases between. The CDR3 loop reads CASSLSTGTGELFF. CDR3 DNA: TGCGCCAGCAGCTTGTCGACAGGCACCGGGGAGCTGTTTTTT.

The chain has TRBV19 and TRBJ2-1; either TRBD1 or TRBD2 may fit D (5 bases each). V was cut by 4 bases and J by 0 bases, with 16 bases left in between. From germline, CDR1 is LNHDA and CDR2 SQIVND (reference sequence). The CDR3 sequence is 17 residues long. CDR3 amino acids: CASSTSLEGSSYNEQFF. CDR3 in DNA: TGTGCCAGTAGTACATCCCTTGAGGGGAGCTCCTACAATGAGCAGTTCTTC.

This chain's CDR3 is CASSHGPNGADTQYF. The DNA of the CDR3 is TGTGCCAGCAGCCATGGACCAAACGGGGCAGATACGCAGTATTTT. This chain uses TRBV6-6 with TRBJ2-3, with D possibly being TRBD2 (5 bases). Trimming pared 6 bases from V and 4 bases from J, leaving 17 bases between. There are 15 residues in the CDR3. Germline V lookup: CDR1 MNHNY, CDR2 SVGAGI (reference sequence).

The rearrangement joins TRBV9 to TRBJ2-7; D is perhaps TRBD1 or TRBD2 (5 bases each). CDR1 and CDR2 (germline): SGDLS, YYNGEE. V was pared by 0 bases and J by 0 bases, with 10 bases between. The CDR3 is made up of 15 amino acids. Written as DNA, the CDR3 is TGTGCCAGCAGCGTAGGTGTGGGACCCTCCTACGAGCAGTACTTC. Translation: CASSVGVGPSYEQYF.